A selection of T cell receptor beta chains follows, all from one sample in a study of cytomegalovirus exposure and HLA in healthy donors. Sequenced by immunoSEQ multiplex PCR; TCRdb stores in-frame clones only, minus some. In the table there are some 41,000 clones, 60% to 75% of which are singletons. The specimen sequenced was PBMCs. These receptor sequences come from a man between 40 and 49 years old in good health and CMV-seronegative. Both conserved end residues are part of each CDR3. D genes are given only for firm matches. Rows give clone size only sometimes, using once, few, many, or a class for an expanded clone.

DNA: TGTGCCCTGACAGGGTCGGGGCTCGAGCAGTACTTC; CDR3: CALTGSGLEQYF; D: TRBD1; size: .; V: TRBV30; J: TRBJ2-7
DNA: TGTGCCAGCAGCTCCTCTCCCGACAGGGCAGATGAGCAGTTCTTC; CDR3: CASSSSPDRADEQFF; D: TRBD1; size: .; V: TRBV7-6; J: TRBJ2-1
DNA: TGTGCCAGTAGGTTCCCACAGGGTGACAATCAGCCCCAGCATTTT; CDR3: CASRFPQGDNQPQHF; D: .; size: .; V: TRBV19; J: TRBJ1-5
DNA: TGTGCCAGCAGGGGACAGGCAAGCACCGGGGAGCTGTTTTTT; CDR3: CASRGQASTGELFF; D: TRBD1; size: .; V: TRBV28; J: TRBJ2-2
DNA: TGTGCCAGCAGCTTAGATGGACAGGCAACAGATACGCAGTATTTT; CDR3: CASSLDGQATDTQYF; D: TRBD1; size: once; V: TRBV11-3; J: TRBJ2-3
DNA: TGCAGCGTTGGAGTATTAAGAGCTTTCTTT; CDR3: CSVGVLRAFF; D: .; size: .; V: TRBV29-1; J: TRBJ1-1
DNA: TGTGCCAGTAGTTTACGGGGGGATGGTGAAGCTTTCTTT; CDR3: CASSLRGDGEAFF; D: .; size: few; V: TRBV19; J: TRBJ1-1
DNA: TGTGCCAGCAGTGAGGAGGTCGAGGCTTTCTTT; CDR3: CASSEEVEAFF; D: .; size: .; V: TRBV2; J: TRBJ1-1
DNA: TGTGCCTGGAGCCTAACCGCTTCGGGAGGTGGCACAGATACGCAGTATTTT; CDR3: CAWSLTASGGGTDTQYF; D: TRBD2; size: few; V: TRBV30; J: TRBJ2-3
DNA: TGTGCCAGCAGCGTAGGGTGGGGGGGCTACGAGCAGTACTTC; CDR3: CASSVGWGGYEQYF; D: TRBD2; size: .; V: TRBV9; J: TRBJ2-7
DNA: TGTGCCAGCAGCCATACCCGGGACAGGGGCGATCGCGTCCATCAGCCCCAGCATTTT; CDR3: CASSHTRDRGDRVHQPQHF; D: TRBD1; size: .; V: TRBV4-2; J: TRBJ1-5
DNA: TGTGCCAGTAGTATTTGGACAGGGGATCAGCCCCAGCATTTT; CDR3: CASSIWTGDQPQHF; D: TRBD1; size: few; V: TRBV19; J: TRBJ1-5
DNA: TGTGCCAGCAGTGAGGGCCGCGGGGGAACCTACGAGCAGTACTTC; CDR3: CASSEGRGGTYEQYF; D: TRBD2; size: once; V: TRBV6-1; J: TRBJ2-7
DNA: TGCGCCAGCAGCCAAACAGGGGCGCCTCCGGACGTCCAGTACTTC; CDR3: CASSQTGAPPDVQYF; D: TRBD1; size: .; V: TRBV4-1; J: TRBJ2-5
DNA: TGTGCCTGGAGTTCTCTGGCCACCTACGAGCAGTACTTC; CDR3: CAWSSLATYEQYF; D: .; size: .; V: TRBV30; J: TRBJ2-7
DNA: TGTGCCAGCACCCCCCTCGGTGCGACTAGCGGGGGGGCCGATACGCAGTATTTT; CDR3: CASTPLGATSGGADTQYF; D: TRBD2; size: .; V: TRBV2; J: TRBJ2-3
DNA: TGTGCCTGGAGTGTACTTCTGGGGGGAATGGACAATGAGCAGTTCTTC; CDR3: CAWSVLLGGMDNEQFF; D: .; size: .; V: TRBV30; J: TRBJ2-1
DNA: TGTGCCAGCAGCGTAGCAAGTTCGGGGGAGCAGTACTTC; CDR3: CASSVASSGEQYF; D: .; size: .; V: TRBV9; J: TRBJ2-7
DNA: TGTGCCAGCAGAAAAACCGGGGAAAACTATGGCTACACCTTC; CDR3: CASRKTGENYGYTF; D: .; size: .; V: TRBV5-6; J: TRBJ1-2
DNA: TGTGCCAGCAGCCTAGGAATCGGCGAGCAGTACTTC; CDR3: CASSLGIGEQYF; D: .; size: .; V: TRBV7-2; J: TRBJ2-7
DNA: TGTGCCAGTACAGGATTATCTAATGGCTACACCTTC; CDR3: CASTGLSNGYTF; D: .; size: .; V: TRBV30; J: TRBJ1-2
DNA: TGCAGCGTTGAAGGGACAGGGGATAATGAAAAACTGTTTTTT; CDR3: CSVEGTGDNEKLFF; D: TRBD1; size: .; V: TRBV29-1; J: TRBJ1-4
DNA: TGTGCCAGCAGTTTGAGTGAGTCTGGGGCCAACGTCCTGACTTTC; CDR3: CASSLSESGANVLTF; D: .; size: .; V: TRBV6-5; J: TRBJ2-6
DNA: TGCGCCAGCAGCGTGGACAGTCTTAATGAAAAACTGTTTTTT; CDR3: CASSVDSLNEKLFF; D: .; size: few; V: TRBV5-1; J: TRBJ1-4
DNA: TGTGCCAGCAGCTTTAACAGGGATTCACCCCTCCACTTT; CDR3: CASSFNRDSPLHF; D: .; size: .; V: TRBV7-2; J: TRBJ1-6
DNA: TGCGCCAGCAGCCCCCCCGGGACAGGGGGCACCGGGGAGCTGTTTTTT; CDR3: CASSPPGTGGTGELFF; D: TRBD1; size: .; V: TRBV4-3; J: TRBJ2-2
DNA: TGTGCCAGCAGTTACACGGGACAGGGGCCCTCGGAGCTGTTTTTT; CDR3: CASSYTGQGPSELFF; D: TRBD1; size: .; V: TRBV6-5; J: TRBJ2-2
DNA: TGTGCCAGCAGTGGGAAGCAGGGGGCACTTAATGAAAAACTGTTTTTT; CDR3: CASSGKQGALNEKLFF; D: TRBD1; size: .; V: TRBV25-1; J: TRBJ1-4
DNA: TGTGCCAGCAGTGAGAGACTAGCGGGTATCTACGAGCAGTACTTC; CDR3: CASSERLAGIYEQYF; D: TRBD2; size: few; V: TRBV6-1; J: TRBJ2-7
DNA: TGTGCCAGCACCTTCGCGGGGGGCAATACCGGGGAGCTGTTTTTT; CDR3: CASTFAGGNTGELFF; D: TRBD2; size: few; V: TRBV6-1; J: TRBJ2-2
DNA: TGTGCCAGCAGCTTAGAGTCCGGGAGACCCTACGAGCAGTACTTC; CDR3: CASSLESGRPYEQYF; D: .; size: .; V: TRBV7-6; J: TRBJ2-7
DNA: TGTGCCAGCAGCTTAAAAGGCGGGGGGAGGGATACGCAGTATTTT; CDR3: CASSLKGGGRDTQYF; D: TRBD2; size: .; V: TRBV7-2; J: TRBJ2-3
DNA: TGTGCCAGCAGCTTGGGGGGACAGTCAACTAATGAAAAACTGTTTTTT; CDR3: CASSLGGQSTNEKLFF; D: TRBD1; size: .; V: TRBV5-6; J: TRBJ1-4
DNA: TGTGCCTGGAGTGTCGAACTTTGGGAGACCCAGTACTTC; CDR3: CAWSVELWETQYF; D: .; size: .; V: TRBV30; J: TRBJ2-5
DNA: TGTGCCAGCAGCCAAGACAGGGGGCTCATCCAAGAGACCCAGTACTTC; CDR3: CASSQDRGLIQETQYF; D: TRBD1; size: .; V: TRBV14; J: TRBJ2-5
DNA: TGTGCCAGCAGCTTGGATACAGGGTCCTACGAGCAGTACTTC; CDR3: CASSLDTGSYEQYF; D: .; size: few; V: TRBV7-6; J: TRBJ2-7
DNA: TGTGCCAGCAGATCCGGGGGGGCGGGAGCTTTCTTT; CDR3: CASRSGGAGAFF; D: .; size: few; V: TRBV6-5; J: TRBJ1-1
DNA: TGTGCCAGTAGTAGGGGACAGGGAGTAGAGACCCAGTACTTC; CDR3: CASSRGQGVETQYF; D: TRBD1; size: few; V: TRBV19; J: TRBJ2-5
DNA: TGTGCCAGTGGACAGGTTAACTATGGCTACACCTTC; CDR3: CASGQVNYGYTF; D: TRBD1; size: .; V: TRBV19; J: TRBJ1-2
DNA: TGTGCCAGCAGCTTAGGACAGGTGTCTGAGGAGCAGTACTTC; CDR3: CASSLGQVSEEQYF; D: .; size: .; V: TRBV7-6; J: TRBJ2-7
DNA: TGTGCCAGCAGCTACACAAGGGACAGGGGGAACACTGAAGCTTTCTTT; CDR3: CASSYTRDRGNTEAFF; D: TRBD1; size: .; V: TRBV28; J: TRBJ1-1
DNA: TGTGCCAGCAGCTTTAGCGGGGGGGCGGAGACCCAGTACTTC; CDR3: CASSFSGGAETQYF; D: TRBD2; size: .; V: TRBV7-9; J: TRBJ2-5
DNA: TGTGCCAGCAGCCCTCGACAGGGGAACTATGGCTACACCTTC; CDR3: CASSPRQGNYGYTF; D: TRBD1; size: .; V: TRBV7-9; J: TRBJ1-2
DNA: TGTGCCAGCAGTTACGCAGCGGGAAATGAGCAGTTCTTC; CDR3: CASSYAAGNEQFF; D: TRBD2; size: .; V: TRBV6-5; J: TRBJ2-1
DNA: TGTGCCAGCAGCTTAGGACAGAACTATGGCTACACCTTC; CDR3: CASSLGQNYGYTF; D: .; size: .; V: TRBV7-9; J: TRBJ1-2
DNA: TGTGCCAGCAGCTTGGGAGTGACAGCCGATGGCTACACCTTC; CDR3: CASSLGVTADGYTF; D: .; size: few; V: TRBV5-6; J: TRBJ1-2
DNA: TGTGCCAGCAGAACACAGGGGGAGCCTGAAAAACTGTTTTTT; CDR3: CASRTQGEPEKLFF; D: TRBD1; size: .; V: TRBV6-5; J: TRBJ1-4
DNA: TGTGCCTGGAGTCCAATATGGGAGTTGAACACTGAAGCTTTCTTT; CDR3: CAWSPIWELNTEAFF; D: .; size: few; V: TRBV30; J: TRBJ1-1
DNA: TGTGCCAGCAGTTCAACAGGGGGCGGGCAGCCCCAGCATTTT; CDR3: CASSSTGGGQPQHF; D: TRBD1; size: .; V: TRBV6-5; J: TRBJ1-5
DNA: TGTGCCAGCAGCTCCGGACAGTCGGAGGGCTACACCTTC; CDR3: CASSSGQSEGYTF; D: .; size: .; V: TRBV5-4; J: TRBJ1-2
DNA: TGTGCCAGCAGCTTAGAAGGGGGTCCTACCTCCTACGAGCAGTACTTC; CDR3: CASSLEGGPTSYEQYF; D: .; size: .; V: TRBV7-9; J: TRBJ2-7
DNA: TGTGCCACCAGCAGACAGACAGACACTGAAGCTTTCTTT; CDR3: CATSRQTDTEAFF; D: .; size: .; V: TRBV15; J: TRBJ1-1
DNA: TGTGCCAGCAGTTACTCGAAGTTCATGGGGGCTGGCTACACCTTC; CDR3: CASSYSKFMGAGYTF; D: .; size: .; V: TRBV6-5; J: TRBJ1-2
DNA: TGTGCCAGCAGCTTAGAGGCAGGAACTGAAGCTTTCTTT; CDR3: CASSLEAGTEAFF; D: .; size: .; V: TRBV11-2; J: TRBJ1-1
DNA: TGTGCCACCCACGCAGGGGCGCGGCACACTGAAGCTTTCTTT; CDR3: CATHAGARHTEAFF; D: .; size: .; V: TRBV27; J: TRBJ1-1